The sequence of this T cell receptor (beta chain) was determined in a study of CD8+CD57+ T cells in acquired aplastic anemia. Study summary: DNA recovered from sorted CD4+ and CD8+ cells had a mean of approximately 3 ug.

It was patients with CD8+CD57+ cell expansion by flow cytometry who were chosen for sequencing. Every patient presented with severe acquired aplastic anemia. This clonotype was observed at least ten times. Its antigen is as yet unknown. Notes on the study in general: It was found that 25 to 35 CD8+ CDR3 sequences were shared between patients and controls.

Both TCR beta VDJ combination and CDR3 sequence profiling were carried out. Genomic DNA was the template for this profiling. Each CDR3 protein is one row after TCRdb ran MiXCR on the reads. The table shows roughly 260,000 distinct CDR3 sequences, with around half occurring only once. With 2 bases clipped from V and 1 base from J, the junction kept 3 bases outside the gene matches. This CDR3 has 18 residues. Germline assignment: CDR1 MNHNY and CDR2 SVGAGI (reference sequence). The sequenced material came from sorted CD4+, CD8+, or CD8+CD57+ T cells (not recorded which) from PBMCs. The receptor's source is a human donor with aplastic anemia. The gene calls are TRBV6-6 and TRBJ2-6; 12 nucleotides match TRBD2. This CDR3 is CASSYRTSGESGANVLTF. The CDR3 region has the DNA TGTGCCAGCAGTTACAGGACTAGCGGGGAGTCTGGGGCCAACGTCCTGACTTTC.